This T cell receptor (beta chain) stems from a study of identifying expanded T cells in peripheral blood. The junction had 8 bases not matched to a gene; V was cut back by 3 bases and J by 5 bases. Germline CDR1 and CDR2: LGHNA and YNFKEQ. This CDR3 region has 16 residues. Study results and limitations: Variance in clone template counts between approximately 2-week samples significantly increased with total template count across all healthy donors. Differentially abundant clones: 0.95 to 1.5 between replicates, just under 17 at approximately 13 days, over 18 at four.

In regard to this clone: Its target is unknown.

The data were produced by immunoSEQ multiplex PCR, yet TCRdb's version contains in-frame clones alone and is incomplete. The sample contains fewer than 85,000 clones, 80% to 90% of which appear only once. No infections or other immune events were documented during collection. The clonotype was recovered from a person aged 18-70 years in good health. Sequenced: blood. This chain connects TRBV4-2 to TRBJ2-7; TRBD2 matches at 12 bases. The CDR3 loop is CASSQGLAGGPHEQYF. DNA of the CDR3: TGTGCCAGCAGCCAGGGGCTAGCGGGAGGGCCCCACGAGCAGTACTTC.